Listed below are T cell receptor beta chains from one sample, sequenced in a study of shared clonotypes between healthy human individuals. Assay used: immunoSEQ multiplex PCR; TCRdb lists only in-frame clones, some missing. There are around 2.1 million clones in the sample; roughly 91% occur only once, and approximately 1.7% lies in the top ten. The sample taken for sequencing was naive CD8+ T cells from PBMCs. All receptors come from a man aged 18 to 35 in good health. Some clones in this sample may be carry-over from other donors' samples. Each CDR3 is given with its conserved first and last residue. D genes are given only for firm matches. For some rows the clone size is stated as once, few or many, or as a class when expanded; others skip it.

>TRBV30|-|TRBJ2-7|once
CAWTNKGSYEQYF
TGTGCCTGGACCAACAAGGGCTCCTACGAGCAGTACTTC
>TRBV2|TRBD1|TRBJ1-2|-
CASSEAPRTGEGYTF
TGTGCCAGCAGTGAAGCGCCCCGGACAGGGGAAGGCTACACCTTC
>TRBV7-3|TRBD2|TRBJ2-3|-
CASSSRLAGVSDTQYF
TGTGCCAGCAGCTCTAGACTAGCGGGAGTATCAGATACGCAGTATTTT
>TRBV5-6|-|TRBJ2-2|-
CASSLGLNTGELFF
TGTGCCAGCAGCTTGGGGCTGAACACCGGGGAGCTGTTTTTT
>TRBV27|TRBD2|TRBJ2-1|once
CASSGGTTSYNEQFF
TGTGCCAGCAGTGGAGGGACTACCAGCTACAATGAGCAGTTCTTC
>TRBV20-1|-|TRBJ2-2|-
CSAWGTGELFF
TGCAGTGCCTGGGGAACCGGGGAGCTGTTTTTT
>TRBV9|-|TRBJ2-3|-
CASSHPPGSGTDTQYF
TGTGCCAGCAGCCATCCCCCGGGAAGCGGGACAGATACGCAGTATTTT
>TRBV9|-|TRBJ2-5|-
CASSPHGSQETQYF
TGTGCCAGCAGCCCTCATGGCAGCCAAGAGACCCAGTACTTC
>TRBV27|-|TRBJ1-5|-
CASSLSTGEQPQHF
TGTGCCAGCAGTTTATCGACGGGGGAACAGCCCCAGCATTTT
>TRBV5-6|TRBD1|TRBJ2-7|-
CASSLTGALGGYEQYF
TGTGCCAGCAGCTTGACAGGGGCGTTAGGGGGTTACGAGCAGTACTTC
>TRBV19|TRBD2|TRBJ2-1|-
CASSIASGRAVYNEQFF
TGTGCCAGTAGTATTGCTAGCGGGAGGGCCGTCTACAATGAGCAGTTCTTC
>TRBV27|-|TRBJ2-3|once
CAVFERSTDTQYF
TGTGCCGTCTTCGAGCGGAGCACAGATACGCAGTATTTT
>TRBV25-1|-|TRBJ1-2|-
CASSSTRADYGYTF
TGTGCCAGCTCATCGACAAGGGCGGACTATGGCTACACCTTC
>TRBV27|-|TRBJ1-5|-
CASSDRGTGQPQHF
TGTGCCAGCAGTGATAGGGGGACCGGTCAGCCCCAGCATTTT
>TRBV28|TRBD2|TRBJ2-1|-
CASSLPGTSGRSYEQFF
TGTGCCAGCAGTTTACCCGGGACTAGCGGGAGAAGCTATGAGCAGTTCTTC
>TRBV4-3|-|TRBJ2-2|once
CASSQVGWAAGTGELFF
TGCGCCAGCAGCCAGGTTGGATGGGCAGCGGGCACCGGGGAGCTGTTTTTT
>TRBV6-1|-|TRBJ1-1|-
CASGDGGAEAFF
TGTGCCAGCGGGGACGGGGGCGCTGAAGCTTTCTTT
>TRBV7-9|TRBD2|TRBJ2-3|-
CASSFLAGGSTDTQYF
TGTGCCAGCAGCTTTCTAGCGGGGGGTAGCACAGATACGCAGTATTTT
>TRBV19|-|TRBJ1-1|few
CASSTTDSTEAFF
TGTGCCAGTAGTACGACGGACAGCACTGAAGCTTTCTTT
>TRBV9|-|TRBJ1-2|-
CASSVGTARYGYTF
TGTGCCAGCAGCGTAGGTACAGCTCGTTATGGCTACACCTTC
>TRBV13|-|TRBJ2-2|-
CASSTDSQHIAGELFF
TGTGCCAGCAGCACCGACAGCCAACATATCGCCGGGGAGCTGTTTTTT
>TRBV4-1|-|TRBJ1-2|-
CASSQGEPSGYTF
TGCGCCAGCAGCCAAGGGGAGCCTTCTGGCTACACCTTC
>TRBV5-1|-|TRBJ1-1|once
CASSLDDGTNTEAFF
TGCGCCAGCAGCTTGGACGATGGGACGAACACTGAAGCTTTCTTT
>TRBV19|-|TRBJ1-1|-
CASSYGGNTEAFF
TGTGCCAGTAGTTATGGCGGGAACACTGAAGCTTTCTTT
>TRBV19|TRBD1|TRBJ1-1|-
CASSIRQGDTEAFF
TGTGCCAGTAGTATAAGGCAGGGGGACACTGAAGCTTTCTTT
>TRBV27|TRBD2|TRBJ2-3|-
CASSGILAGGADTQYF
TGTGCCAGCAGTGGCATACTAGCGGGAGGGGCAGATACGCAGTATTTT
>TRBV2|-|TRBJ2-5|-
CASSEGLPQETQYF
TGTGCCAGCAGTGAAGGTCTTCCGCAAGAGACCCAGTACTTC
>TRBV4-1|-|TRBJ1-5|-
CASSQGLVRATQHF
TGCGCCAGCAGCCAAGGTTTGGTAAGGGCGACCCAGCATTTT
>TRBV28|TRBD1|TRBJ1-2|-
CASSRGTGGYGYTF
TGTGCCAGCAGTCGTGGGACAGGGGGCTATGGCTACACCTTC
>TRBV5-1|TRBD2|TRBJ2-1|-
CASSLDRLAGGPNEQFF
TGCGCCAGCAGCTTGGACCGACTAGCGGGAGGGCCGAATGAGCAGTTCTTC
>TRBV7-9|-|TRBJ1-2|-
CASSLDVAGPYYGYTF
TGTGCCAGCAGCTTAGATGTCGCAGGGCCCTACTATGGCTACACCTTC
>TRBV6-5|-|TRBJ2-2|few
CASRPRRWTGELFF
TGTGCCAGCAGACCCCGTAGGTGGACCGGGGAGCTGTTTTTT
>TRBV27|TRBD1|TRBJ2-1|-
CASSLTGTGLSEQFF
TGTGCCAGCAGTCTAACCGGGACAGGATTGTCGGAGCAGTTCTTC
>TRBV10-1|TRBD2|TRBJ2-1|-
CASSEWGLAGGGEQFF
TGCGCCAGCAGTGAGTGGGGACTAGCGGGAGGGGGTGAGCAGTTCTTC
>TRBV2|-|TRBJ2-7|-
CASKRDRNSYEQYF
TGTGCCAGCAAGAGGGATAGGAACTCCTACGAGCAGTACTTC
>TRBV6-6|TRBD2|TRBJ2-7|once
CASSATSGAYEQYF
TGTGCCAGCAGTGCTACTAGCGGGGCCTACGAGCAGTACTTC
>TRBV7-9|-|TRBJ2-1|-
CASQGTIGYNEQFF
TGTGCCAGCCAAGGGACAATCGGCTACAATGAGCAGTTCTTC
>TRBV7-2|TRBD1|TRBJ2-7|few
CASSPHPGQRWEQYF
TGTGCCAGCAGCCCCCACCCGGGACAGAGGTGGGAGCAGTACTTC
>TRBV5-1|-|TRBJ2-4|-
CASKADSENIQYF
TGCGCCAGCAAGGCCGACAGCGAAAACATTCAGTACTTC
>TRBV7-9|-|TRBJ2-5|-
CASSEDSNQETQYF
TGTGCCAGCAGCGAGGACAGCAACCAAGAGACCCAGTACTTC
>TRBV7-8|TRBD1|TRBJ1-2|-
CASSLAIGGTGLDGYTF
TGTGCCAGCAGCTTAGCCATTGGGGGGACAGGGTTGGATGGCTACACCTTC
>TRBV5-4|TRBD2|TRBJ2-7|-
CASSAGTSGAYEQYF
TGTGCCAGCAGCGCGGGGACTAGCGGGGCCTACGAGCAGTACTTC
>TRBV27|-|TRBJ2-7|-
CASSFFSAPSYEQYF
TGTGCCAGCAGTTTCTTCAGTGCCCCGAGCTACGAGCAGTACTTC
>TRBV15|-|TRBJ1-2|-
CATSSRTDYGYTF
TGTGCCACCAGCAGTAGGACGGACTATGGCTACACCTTC
>TRBV6-5|-|TRBJ2-3|-
CASSYYTTTDTQYF
TGTGCCAGCAGTTATTACACAACCACAGATACGCAGTATTTT